This T cell receptor (beta chain) was identified in a study of CD8+ T cells in alopecia areata. Extracted RNA was reverse transcribed, and the resulting cDNA served as sequencing template. The table came from immunoSEQ multiplex PCR; TCRdb's copy has only in-frame clones and leaves some out. The top ten hold over 15% of the sample, which has about 69,000 clones, 55% to 75% seen once. Material: CD8+ T cells sorted from blood, obtained at week 0. The sequence was obtained from a human donor with alopecia areata.

CDR3 sequence: CASSLAGGLNNEQFF. DNA of the CDR3: TGTGCCAGCAGCTTAGCGGGGGGGCTGAACAATGAGCAGTTCTTC. The chain couples TRBV7-2 to TRBJ2-1; possible D gene TRBD2, 7 bases. Germline loops: CDR1 SGHTA, CDR2 FQGNSA. The CDR3 runs to 15 residues. The V gene lost 0 bases and the J gene lost 5 bases, with 11 bases spanning the gap.